The next 18 T cell receptor beta chains were all read from a single sample in a study of tumor-infiltrating lymphocytes in localized non-small cell lung cancer. TCRdb's table, derived via immunoSEQ multiplex PCR, lists solely in-frame clones and lacks some. The profile shows roughly 10,000 clones, around 74% of them singletons. The sample comprised uninvolved lung tissue not adjacent to the tumor. The receptors here all came from a human donor with non-small cell lung cancer.

V is TRBV5-4 and J is TRBJ1-1; 7 nucleotides line up with TRBD1. The J segment lost 0 bases and the V segment lost 2 bases, leaving 16 bases of the junction unmatched. The CDR3 has 19 residues. Germline CDR1 and CDR2: SGHNT and YYREEE (reference sequence). The DNA of the CDR3 is TGTGCCAGCAGCTTACGCCCGCTGAACAGGGGTTCCATGAACACTGAAGCTTTCTTT. Translation: CASSLRPLNRGSMNTEAFF.

For the CDR3, the DNA is TGTGCCAGCAGTTATAGTTGGTCAGGGGGGTACACTGAAGCTTTCTTT. Amino acid sequence: CASSYSWSGGYTEAFF. This chain uses TRBV6-5 with TRBJ1-1; 7 bases fit TRBD1. The CDR3 is 16 amino acids. V shed 3 bases and J 3 bases; nucleotides not matched to a gene: 10. The germline V gene has CDR1 MNHEY and CDR2 SVGAGI.

The rearrangement uses TRBV9 and TRBJ1-2, with a weak D call TRBD1 (6 bases). Per the germline V gene, CDR1 is SGDLS and CDR2 is YYNGEE. The CDR3 covers 15 residues. Trimming left V 0 bases short and J 6 bases short, with 15 bases between. The CDR3 region is CASSVAGGAGDGYTF. CDR3 nucleotides: TGTGCCAGCAGCGTAGCGGGGGGCGCAGGGGATGGCTACACCTTC.

The V gene is TRBV2, the J gene TRBJ1-1; TRBD1 agrees at 9 bases. This CDR3 contains 13 residues. Germline V gene sequence: CDR1 SNHLY, CDR2 FYNNEI. J gave up 3 bases and V 11 bases, and 7 bases lay outside the gene matches. The CDR3 here is CAGKRDRDTEAFF. The CDR3 nucleotides read TGTGCCGGCAAGCGGGACAGGGACACTGAAGCTTTCTTT. The full variable domain, completed using reference TRBV2 and TRBJ1-1, is EPEVTQTPSHQVTQMGQEVILRCVPISNHLYFYWYRQILGQKVEFLVSFYNNEISEKSEIFDDQFSVERPDGSNFTLKIRSTKLEDSAMYFCAGKRDRDTEAFFGQGTRLTVV.

The chain employs TRBV6-5 and TRBJ2-5; tentative D call: TRBD1 (6 bases). The V end lost 6 bases, the J end lost 2 bases, and 13 bases lay between the germline ends. The CDR3 spans 14 residues. The germline gives CDR1 MNHEY, CDR2 SVGAGI. The CDR3 here is CASSYDRNQETQYF. Written as DNA, the CDR3 is TGTGCCAGCAGCTATGACAGGAATCAAGAGACCCAGTACTTC.

Sample share makes this clone medium-sized. The CDR3 DNA reads TGTGCCAGCAGGGTTGGACAGGGGAATCAGCCCCAGCATTTT. Translation gives CASRVGQGNQPQHF. The genes are TRBV2 and TRBJ1-5, with 9 bases lining up with TRBD1. The ends lost 6 bases at V and 4 bases at J; junction bases unmatched: 4. The germline V gene has CDR1 SNHLY and CDR2 FYNNEI. This CDR3 region has 14 residues.

The V and J genes are TRBV4-1 and TRBJ2-7; 7 nucleotides line up with TRBD2. Germline assignment: CDR1 MGHRA and CDR2 YSYEKL. This CDR3 is built from 13 residues. V was pared by 4 bases and J by 4 bases, with 4 bases of the junction left unmatched. The CDR3 loop is CASSPGGGYEQYF. The CDR3 coding sequence is TGCGCCAGCAGCCCAGGCGGGGGATACGAGCAGTACTTC.

V usage is TRBV5-1 and J usage is TRBJ2-3; 7 bases agree with TRBD1. CDR1 SGHRS and CDR2 YFSETQ come from the germline V gene. The CDR3 consists of 14 residues. The J segment lost 6 bases and the V segment lost 4 bases, leaving 8 bases of the junction unmatched. The CDR3: CASSNDGQADTQYF. In DNA form, the CDR3 reads TGCGCCAGCAGCAACGATGGACAGGCCGATACGCAGTATTTT.

The chain joins TRBV13 to TRBJ2-7, with 8 bases aligning to TRBD2. Germline trimming cut 0 bases from V and 4 bases from J; bases unmatched to any gene: 2. This CDR3 has 14 amino acids. Germline V gives CDR1 PRHDT, CDR2 FYEKMQ (reference sequence). CDR3 coding DNA: TGTGCCAGCAGCTTAGGGCTAGCGGGTTACGAGCAGTACTTC. It specifies CASSLGLAGYEQYF.

This chain uses TRBV28 with TRBJ1-2, with 8 bases matching TRBD1. The V gene end was trimmed by 6 bases and the J gene end by 6 bases; junction bases not matched to a gene: 12. This CDR3 is 15 amino acids long. Germline CDR1 and CDR2: MDHEN and SYDVKM. CDR3 DNA sequence: TGTGCCAGCAGCCCCGTCGGCAGGGGGCGGAATGGCTACACCTTC. Translating gives CASSPVGRGRNGYTF.

This clone was counted a few times. The rearrangement joins TRBV11-1 to TRBJ2-1; 8 bases map to TRBD2. The CDR3 is made up of 19 amino acids. Germline CDR1 and CDR2: SGHAT and FQDESV (reference sequence). V was clipped by 1 base and J by 5 bases; unmatched bases: 16. The CDR3 DNA is TGTGCCAGCAGCTTAGTAGAGGGGGTAGGACTAGCCCCGGACAATGAGCAGTTCTTC. Its translation is CASSLVEGVGLAPDNEQFF.

The chain links TRBV28 to TRBJ1-1; D is ambiguous. Trimming took 6 bases from V and 1 from J, leaving 12 bases between them. Per germline, CDR1 MDHEN and CDR2 SYDVKM. This CDR3 region has 14 residues. The CDR3, as DNA: TGTGCCAGCAGGCCTATCAACGGGAACACTGAAGCTTTCTTT. Its protein product is CASRPINGNTEAFF.

This clone was detected a few times. The chain employs TRBV5-1 and TRBJ2-5; 9 bases map to TRBD2. The germline V gene has CDR1 SGHRS and CDR2 YFSETQ. J lost 5 bases, V lost 4 bases, and 9 bases had no gene match. This CDR3 has 15 amino acids. CDR3 sequence (DNA): TGCGCCAGCAGCATTAGCGGGGGAGTTTCCGAGACCCAGTACTTC. The encoded protein is CASSISGGVSETQYF.

This chain uses TRBV7-6 with TRBJ1-3; D is possibly TRBD1 (5 bases). Germline V CDR1 and CDR2: SGHVS, FNYEAQ. Trimming cost V 5 bases and J 2 bases, with 10 bases left between them. The CDR3 is made up of 14 amino acids. The CDR3 is CASSLGDTGNTIYF. The CDR3 DNA reads TGTGCCAGCAGCCTAGGGGATACTGGAAACACCATATATTTT.

The chain uses TRBV5-1 and TRBJ2-1; tentatively, D is TRBD2 (5 bases). Trimming took 7 bases from V and 7 from J, leaving 12 bases between them. Germline loops: CDR1 SGHRS, CDR2 YFSETQ. The CDR3 is 12 residues long. CDR3 protein: CASRREGNEQFF. Written as DNA, the CDR3 is TGCGCCAGCCGACGGGAAGGGAATGAGCAGTTCTTC.

This chain connects TRBV12-5 to TRBJ2-7; no clear D gene. Germline V lookup: CDR1 LGHNT, CDR2 FRNRAP. This CDR3 is 12 amino acids long. Trimming shortened V by 6 bases and J by 2 bases, and 8 bases separated the two germline ends. DNA of the CDR3: TGTGCTAGTGGCCAAGTCGCCTACGAGCAGTACTTC. Translation gives CASGQVAYEQYF.

The chain uses TRBV7-9 and TRBJ1-2; 7 positions agree with TRBD1. CDR1 and CDR2 (germline): SEHNR, FQNEAQ (reference sequence). J was trimmed by 4 bases and V by 4 bases; bases with no gene match: 9. There are 15 residues in the CDR3. In nucleotides, the CDR3 is TGTGCCAGCAGCTCTATAGGGGGCATCGGCTATGGCTACACCTTC. Translation gives CASSSIGGIGYGYTF.

The V gene is TRBV6-5, the J gene TRBJ2-3; 7 positions agree with TRBD2. From germline, CDR1 is MNHEY and CDR2 SVGAGI. V dropped 3 bases and J dropped 2; count of bases not matched to a gene: 2. This CDR3 has 14 amino acids. CDR3 in amino acids: CASSYREATDTQYF. The CDR3 bases are TGTGCCAGCAGTTATCGGGAGGCCACAGATACGCAGTATTTT.